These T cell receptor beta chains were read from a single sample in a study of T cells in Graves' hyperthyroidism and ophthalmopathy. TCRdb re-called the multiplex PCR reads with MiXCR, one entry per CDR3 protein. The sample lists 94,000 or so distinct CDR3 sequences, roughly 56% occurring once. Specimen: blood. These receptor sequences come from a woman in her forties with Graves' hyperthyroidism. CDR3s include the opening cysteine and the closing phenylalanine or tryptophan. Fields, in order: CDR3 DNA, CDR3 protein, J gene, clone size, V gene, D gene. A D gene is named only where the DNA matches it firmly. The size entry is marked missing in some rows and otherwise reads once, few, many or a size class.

TGTGCCAGCAGCCGACGGTCGAGGAACACTGAAGCTTTCTTT	CASSRRSRNTEAFF	TRBJ1-1	NA	TRBV7-2	NA
TGCAGCGTTGGGGGGGGGGGCAATCAGCCCCAGCATTTT	CSVGGGGNQPQHF	TRBJ1-5	many	TRBV29-1	NA
TGCAGTGCTGTGGGACAAACCTCTGGGGCCAACGTCCTGACTTTC	CSAVGQTSGANVLTF	TRBJ2-6	many	TRBV20-1	NA
TGTGCCAGCAGTTCAACAGGGGCGCGGGGCTACACCTTC	CASSSTGARGYTF	TRBJ1-2	many	TRBV7-6	TRBD1
TGTGCCAGCTCGCTCGTGTTCGGATCGAACACTGAAGCTTTCTTT	CASSLVFGSNTEAFF	TRBJ1-1	few	TRBV12-3/TRBV12-4	NA
TGTGCCAGCAGTGGAGCCCAGCCGGGTTACCGAGCCAATCAGCCCCAGCATTTT	CASSGAQPGYRANQPQHF	TRBJ1-5	NA	TRBV2	NA
TGTGCCAGCAGTTTAGCGGGGCGAGCCTACGAGCAGTACTTC	CASSLAGRAYEQYF	TRBJ2-7	NA	TRBV12-3/TRBV12-4	NA
TGCAGTGCTAGAGTGCCCGGAACTAACTATGGCTACACCTTC	CSARVPGTNYGYTF	TRBJ1-2	many	TRBV20-1	NA
TGTGCCAGCAGTTCTGGACAGGGAGGCAATCAGCCCCAGCATTTT	CASSSGQGGNQPQHF	TRBJ1-5	many	TRBV6-5	TRBD1
TGTGCCAGCAGTGGTGGACAGTTCAATCAGCCCCAGTACTTC	CASSGGQFNQPQYF	TRBJ2-5	once	TRBV2	NA
TGTGCCAGCAGCCCGGGACTAGGTGCGGATACGCAGTATTTT	CASSPGLGADTQYF	TRBJ2-3	NA	TRBV13	TRBD2
TGCAGCGGACTAGCGCTAGAGACCCAGTACTTC	CSGLALETQYF	TRBJ2-5	medium-sized	TRBV29-1	TRBD2
TGTGCCAGCAGTTACAAGGCGGGGCCCTACGAGCAGTACTTC	CASSYKAGPYEQYF	TRBJ2-7	many	TRBV6-5	NA
TGTGCCACCAGAACAGGGTTTAGCAATCAGCCCCAGCATTTT	CATRTGFSNQPQHF	TRBJ1-5	many	TRBV15	NA